A single sample is the source of the 11 T cell receptor beta chains below, sequenced in a study of response to subunit inactivated influenza vaccine (dated by TCRdb to 2017 to 2018). The library came from RT-PCR. The data were produced on an Illumina HiSeq 2500. TCRdb reran the public reads through fastp at Q25 and MiXCR, keeping productive beta chains. Rows with a matching CDR3 protein are joined into one entry that keeps the most common DNA and genes. The sample contains 200,000 to 300,000 distinct CDR3 sequences, approximately 12% of them found a single time. More than 7% of the sample belongs to the ten largest clones. Source: non-naive T cells sorted from PBMCs, taken 14 days before vaccination. The cell subset or site label for this specimen denotes: memory T cell fraction. These receptors were obtained from a man aged 50 to 60 who received an inactivated influenza vaccine. Donor details come from another sample of the same person, matched by shared clones.

About this clonotype: A single base separates this from a much larger clone, so it may be a read error. The rearrangement uses TRBV12-3 or TRBV12-4 and TRBJ1-5; D might be TRBD1 (6 bases). The CDR3 totals 16 residues. The CDR3 nucleotides are TGTGCCAGCAGTTTATGGGGGGCTGAAAGCAATCAGCCCCGGCATTTT. Translated, it gives CASSLWGAESNQPRHF.

This clonotype has a handful of counts. J is TRBJ2-1 and V is TRBV7-3; 13 bases fit TRBD2. The V and J ends lost 4 bases and 9 bases, in that order; junction bases with no gene match: 9. CDR3 size: 16 residues. In germline, CDR1 is SGHTA, CDR2 FQGTGA. CDR3: CASSSTSGRDGGEQFF. In DNA form, the CDR3 reads TGTGCCAGCAGCTCAACTAGCGGGAGGGATGGTGGTGAGCAGTTCTTC.

The V gene is TRBV5-6, the J gene TRBJ2-1, with D hard to call. CDR3 size: 13 residues. Germline CDR1 reads SGHDT; CDR2 reads YYEEEE. With 0 bases removed from V and 4 bases from J, the gap between germline ends came to 5 bases. CDR3: CASSLDLYNEQFF. CDR3 coding DNA: TGTGCCAGCAGCTTGGACTTATACAATGAGCAGTTCTTC. Together with reference TRBV5-6 and TRBJ2-1, the CDR3 gives the full variable domain: DAGVTQSPTHLIKTRGQQVTLRCSPKSGHDTVSWYQQALGQGPQFIFQYYEEEERQRGNFPDRFSGHQFPNYSSELNVNALLLGDSALYLCASSLDLYNEQFFGPGTRLTVL.

Only a few counts were recorded for this clonotype. This chain connects TRBV20-1 to TRBJ2-1; 8 nucleotides line up with TRBD2. This CDR3 is 22 amino acids long. CDR1 and CDR2 (germline): DFQATT, SNEGSKA (reference sequence). With V trimmed by 0 bases and J by 0 bases, 22 bases remained unmatched. As DNA, the CDR3 is TGCAGTGCTAGAGACCAGGCCGCAATAGCGGGAACCCTAGGAAGCTCCTACAATGAGCAGTTCTTC. It codes for CSARDQAAIAGTLGSSYNEQFF.

The rearrangement uses TRBV7-2 and TRBJ2-1, with 9 positions matching TRBD2. The CDR3 extends over 15 amino acids. V gave up 2 bases and J gave up 6 bases; unmatched junction bases: 5. Germline V gives CDR1 SGHTA, CDR2 FQGNSA. The CDR3 loop is CASSLNSGRGNEQFF. As DNA, the CDR3 is TGTGCCAGCAGCTTAAATAGCGGGAGAGGCAATGAGCAGTTCTTC.

This rearrangement joins TRBV6-1 to TRBJ2-5, with 11 bases aligning to TRBD1. In germline, CDR1 is MNHNS, CDR2 SASEGT. The CDR3 totals 15 residues. Losses at the gene ends were 6 bases for V and 5 bases for J; bases not matched to a gene: 8. The CDR3 loop reads CASRRTGGFGETQYF. DNA for the CDR3: TGTGCCAGCAGACGGACAGGGGGCTTTGGGGAGACCCAGTACTTC.

This clonotype was counted a few times. The chain is built from TRBV5-1 and TRBJ1-2; D unresolved. The CDR3 runs 14 residues. The germline V gene has CDR1 SGHRS and CDR2 YFSETQ. V dropped 0 bases and J dropped 4 bases, with 10 bases sitting between them. CDR3 protein: CASSLEQKGYGYTF. In DNA, the CDR3 is TGCGCCAGCAGCTTGGAGCAGAAAGGCTATGGCTACACCTTC.

This clonotype was observed a few times. The chain recombines TRBV4-3 with TRBJ2-1; 10 positions match TRBD2. V was pared by 1 base and J by 0 bases, with 3 bases of the junction left unmatched. Germline CDR1 reads LGHNA; CDR2 reads YSLEER. The CDR3 has 17 residues. The CDR3 DNA is TGCGCCAGCAGCCAAGGGACTAGCGGTACCTCCTACAATGAGCAGTTCTTC. It is translated as CASSQGTSGTSYNEQFF.

V is TRBV3-1 and J is TRBJ2-5, with D hard to call. The V end was cut by 4 bases, the J end by 5 bases, with 11 bases between. Germline CDR1 and CDR2: LGHDT and YNNKEL (reference sequence). This CDR3 is 13 amino acids long. CDR3 in amino acids: CASSPARWETQYF. In nucleotides, the CDR3 is TGTGCCAGCAGCCCAGCCCGGTGGGAGACCCAGTACTTC.

This clonotype was picked up many times. J is TRBJ2-1 and V is TRBV12-3 or TRBV12-4; maybe TRBD2 (5 bases). V lost 2 bases and J 5 bases, leaving 7 bases between the germline ends. This CDR3 spans 13 amino acids. CDR3: CASSLRENNEQFF. The DNA of the CDR3 is TGTGCCAGCAGTTTACGGGAAAACAATGAGCAGTTCTTC.

This chain joins TRBV5-1 and TRBJ2-4, with D possibly being TRBD1 (6 bases). This CDR3 comprises 14 residues. CDR1 is SGHRS, CDR2 YFSETQ, per germline. V was trimmed by 2 bases and J by 8 bases, leaving 14 bases between them. Here the CDR3 DNA reads TGCGCCAGCAGCTTAGGGGGACGGGGAGACATTCAGTACTTC. Amino acid sequence: CASSLGGRGDIQYF.